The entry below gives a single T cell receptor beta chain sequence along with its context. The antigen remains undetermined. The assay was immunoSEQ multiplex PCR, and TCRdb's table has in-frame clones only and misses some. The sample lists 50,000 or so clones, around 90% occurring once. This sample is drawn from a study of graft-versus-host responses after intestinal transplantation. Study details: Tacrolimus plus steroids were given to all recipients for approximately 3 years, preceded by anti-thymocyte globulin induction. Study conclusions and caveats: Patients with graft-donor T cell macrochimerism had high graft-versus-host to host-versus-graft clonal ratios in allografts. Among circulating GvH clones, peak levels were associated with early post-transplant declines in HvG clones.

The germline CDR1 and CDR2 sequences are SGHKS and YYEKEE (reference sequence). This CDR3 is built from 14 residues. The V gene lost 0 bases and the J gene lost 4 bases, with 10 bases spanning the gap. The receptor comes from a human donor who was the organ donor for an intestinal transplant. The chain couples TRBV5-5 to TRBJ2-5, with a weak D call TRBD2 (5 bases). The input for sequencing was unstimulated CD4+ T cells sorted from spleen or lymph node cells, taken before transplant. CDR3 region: CASSLGGWGETQYF. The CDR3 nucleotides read TGTGCCAGCAGCTTGGGAGGGTGGGGAGAGACCCAGTACTTC.